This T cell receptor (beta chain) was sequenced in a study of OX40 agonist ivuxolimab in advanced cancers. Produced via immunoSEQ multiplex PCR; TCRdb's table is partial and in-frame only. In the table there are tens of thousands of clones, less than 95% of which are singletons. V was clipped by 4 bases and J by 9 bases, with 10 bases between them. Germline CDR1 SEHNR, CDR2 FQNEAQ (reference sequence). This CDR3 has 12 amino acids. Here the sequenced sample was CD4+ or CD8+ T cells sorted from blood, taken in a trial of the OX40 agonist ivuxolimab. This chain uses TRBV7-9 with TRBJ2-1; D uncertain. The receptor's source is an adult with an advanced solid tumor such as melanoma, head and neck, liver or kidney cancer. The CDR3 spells CASSSMRPEQFF. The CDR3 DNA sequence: TGTGCCAGCAGCTCAATGAGGCCTGAGCAGTTCTTC.